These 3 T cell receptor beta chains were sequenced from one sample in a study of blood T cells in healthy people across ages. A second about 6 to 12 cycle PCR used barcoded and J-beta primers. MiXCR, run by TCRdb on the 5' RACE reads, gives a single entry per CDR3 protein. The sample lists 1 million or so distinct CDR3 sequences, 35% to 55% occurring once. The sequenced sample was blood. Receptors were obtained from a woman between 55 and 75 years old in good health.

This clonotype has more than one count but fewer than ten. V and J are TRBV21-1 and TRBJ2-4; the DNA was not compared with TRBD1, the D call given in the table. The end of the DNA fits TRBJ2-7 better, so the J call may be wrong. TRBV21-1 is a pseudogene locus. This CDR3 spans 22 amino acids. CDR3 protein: CASSISGQGAPGGNGMLYEQYF. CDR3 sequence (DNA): TGTGCCAGCAGCATCTCGGGACAGGGGGCGCCAGGGGGTAACGGGATGCTATACGAGCAGTACTTC.

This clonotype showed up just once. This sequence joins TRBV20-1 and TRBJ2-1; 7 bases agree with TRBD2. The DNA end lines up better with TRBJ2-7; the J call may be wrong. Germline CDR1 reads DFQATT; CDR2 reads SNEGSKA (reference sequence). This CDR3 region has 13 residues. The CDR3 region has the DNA TGCAGTGCTAGAGTGGCTAGCGGCTACGAGCAGTACTTC. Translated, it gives CSARVASGYEQYF.

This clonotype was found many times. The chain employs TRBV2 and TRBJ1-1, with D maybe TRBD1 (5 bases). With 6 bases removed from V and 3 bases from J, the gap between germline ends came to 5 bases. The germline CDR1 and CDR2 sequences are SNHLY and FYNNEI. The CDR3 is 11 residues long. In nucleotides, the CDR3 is TGTGCCAGCAGCAGGGACACTGAAGCTTTCTTT. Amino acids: CASSRDTEAFF.